A selection of T cell receptor beta chains follows, all from one sample in a study of cytomegalovirus exposure and HLA in healthy donors. Assay: immunoSEQ multiplex PCR; the TCRdb copy retains only in-frame clones and omits some. Altogether fewer than 200,000 clones are present, just under 80% being singletons, with the ten largest covering 1.3%. Sequences were obtained from PBMCs. All receptors come from a man aged 25 to 45 in good health and CMV-seronegative. The CDR3 runs from the conserved cysteine through the conserved F or W. The order of the fields is J gene, V gene, D gene, clone size, CDR3 DNA, CDR3 protein. A D gene is named only where the DNA matches it firmly. Rows give clone size only sometimes, using once, few, many, or a class for an expanded clone.

J: TRBJ1-5; V: TRBV28; D: NA; size: NA; DNA: TGTGCCAGCAGTTTATTTGTAGGGGCGAGCAATCAGCCCCAGCATTTT; CDR3: CASSLFVGASNQPQHF
J: TRBJ2-1; V: TRBV20-1; D: NA; size: NA; DNA: TGCAGCTTATCGCGGCATGAGCAGTTCTTC; CDR3: CSLSRHEQFF
J: TRBJ2-1; V: TRBV29-1; D: NA; size: NA; DNA: TGCAGCGTCAGAAGGGGTTACTCCTACAATGAGCAGTTCTTC; CDR3: CSVRRGYSYNEQFF
J: TRBJ2-7; V: TRBV11-3; D: TRBD1; size: few; DNA: TGTGCCAGCAGGGGTGGTGACAGGGGCCCGACAAGCTCCTACGAGCAGTACTTC; CDR3: CASRGGDRGPTSSYEQYF
J: TRBJ2-1; V: TRBV5-8; D: NA; size: NA; DNA: TGTGCCAGCAGCCTCCGACTTATTTCCTACAATGAGCAGTTCTTC; CDR3: CASSLRLISYNEQFF
J: TRBJ1-1; V: TRBV27; D: NA; size: NA; DNA: TGTGCCAGCAGTCTAGGGGGACCGAGGAACACTGAAGCTTTCTTT; CDR3: CASSLGGPRNTEAFF
J: TRBJ2-3; V: TRBV7-8; D: TRBD2; size: NA; DNA: TGTGCCAGCAGCTCTACTAGCGGGAATGCGGATACGCAGTATTTT; CDR3: CASSSTSGNADTQYF
J: TRBJ1-5; V: TRBV30; D: TRBD1; size: NA; DNA: TGTGCCTGGAGGCCCCGGGCAGGGGGCGCGGGCCAGCCCCAGCATTTT; CDR3: CAWRPRAGGAGQPQHF
J: TRBJ2-5; V: TRBV13; D: NA; size: NA; DNA: TGTGCCAGCAGTTCAGACTCGACGGGAGAGACCCAGTACTTC; CDR3: CASSSDSTGETQYF
J: TRBJ1-3; V: TRBV5-6; D: TRBD1; size: few; DNA: TGTGCCAGCAGCTTCGGGACAGGGGCCTCTGGAAACACCATATATTTT; CDR3: CASSFGTGASGNTIYF
J: TRBJ1-1; V: TRBV30; D: TRBD1; size: NA; DNA: TGTGCCTGGAGAGGACAGGGGTATACTGAAGCTTTCTTT; CDR3: CAWRGQGYTEAFF
J: TRBJ2-7; V: TRBV7-9; D: NA; size: NA; DNA: TGTGCCAGCAGCTCGACTAGTAACGAGCAGTACTTC; CDR3: CASSSTSNEQYF
J: TRBJ2-2; V: TRBV30; D: NA; size: NA; DNA: TGTGCCTGGAGTCCCACAATCGGGGAGCTGTTTTTT; CDR3: CAWSPTIGELFF
J: TRBJ2-7; V: TRBV5-4; D: NA; size: NA; DNA: TGTGCCAGCAGCCCCGATCTAGCGTTGTCCTACGAGCAGTACTTC; CDR3: CASSPDLALSYEQYF
J: TRBJ1-4; V: TRBV6-1; D: NA; size: NA; DNA: TGTGCCAGCAGGGACAGTCTTAATGAAAAACTGTTTTTT; CDR3: CASRDSLNEKLFF
J: TRBJ1-2; V: TRBV6-1; D: TRBD1; size: NA; DNA: TGTGCCAGCAGAGACAGGGGCAGGGTGGACTATGGCTACACCTTC; CDR3: CASRDRGRVDYGYTF
J: TRBJ2-7; V: TRBV11-1; D: TRBD1; size: NA; DNA: TGTGCCAGCAGCCCGGGACAGGGGCTGTCGTTCGGGTACGAGCAGTACTTC; CDR3: CASSPGQGLSFGYEQYF
J: TRBJ2-1; V: TRBV9; D: NA; size: few; DNA: TGTGCCAGCAGCGCCCCAACCACTACCTACAATGAGCAGTTCTTC; CDR3: CASSAPTTTYNEQFF
J: TRBJ1-5; V: TRBV27; D: NA; size: NA; DNA: TGTGCCAGCAGTTTGGGGCAGGGGAGCAATCAGCCCCAGCATTTT; CDR3: CASSLGQGSNQPQHF
J: TRBJ2-1; V: TRBV7-3; D: NA; size: NA; DNA: TGTGCCAGCAGCTTAGAAGCCCATGATTACAATGAGCAGTTCTTC; CDR3: CASSLEAHDYNEQFF
J: TRBJ2-7; V: TRBV19; D: NA; size: NA; DNA: TGTGCCAGTAGTGTATCGGGACATACGTACGAGCAGTACTTC; CDR3: CASSVSGHTYEQYF
J: TRBJ2-7; V: TRBV28; D: TRBD2; size: NA; DNA: TGTGCCAGCAGTCACATCGGGGCGGGAGAAACCTACGAGCAGTACTTC; CDR3: CASSHIGAGETYEQYF